This T cell receptor (beta chain) was identified during a study of blood T cell repertoires in COVID-19. Study-level background: The United States, Italy and Spain provided the acute and convalescent COVID-19 samples. PBMCs, B-cell-depleted T cells, or T cells provided the cDNA or gDNA that made up the material.

This clone was seen only a few times. A Seattle source enrolled patients during active infection and followed them longitudinally. As processed by the authors: Amplified reference gene primers provided the basis for estimating nucleated cell counts. Clones were sequenced by immunoSEQ multiplex PCR, and TCRdb holds only the in-frame ones, with some missing. V, J and clone size are taken as reported in that table, and D and trimming were inferred from the DNA itself. The sample has roughly 350,000 clones, about 90% seen once. The CDR3 loop spans 12 amino acids. Germline V gene sequence: CDR1 MNHEY, CDR2 SMNVEV (reference sequence). The V and J ends lost 8 bases and 6 bases respectively, with 11 bases between them.

The specimen was peripheral blood. The V and J genes are TRBV27 and TRBJ2-1; D is unresolved. This sequence originates from a woman between 45 and 60 years old with COVID-19, enrolled during active disease. CDR3 protein: CASGDMGNEQFF. The CDR3 nucleotides are TGTGCCAGCGGAGATATGGGCAATGAGCAGTTCTTC.